This T cell receptor (beta chain) was profiled in a study of T cell responses to AZD1222 COVID-19 vaccine. Study results and caveats: Donor demographics were predominantly white British with a female majority; clonal diversity may be underestimated.

Second-dose groups at about 4 or about 12 weeks were pooled. Worth noting for this clone: Its antigen is unidentified.

The CDR3 runs to 15 residues. Germline CDR1 is SGDLS and CDR2 is YYNGEE. J was trimmed by 4 bases and V by 4 bases; bases with no gene match: 6. Sequenced by immunoSEQ multiplex PCR; TCRdb stores in-frame clones only, minus some. The table records 13,000 to 15,000 clones, 70% to 85% of them present only once. The sequence was collected from an adult who received the AZD1222 COVID-19 vaccine. V is TRBV9 and J is TRBJ1-1, with 11 bases fitting TRBD1. The sample here was peripheral blood, taken 28 days after the second AZD1222 dose. The CDR3 DNA reads TGTGCCAGCAGCCCCCGGACAGGGGGCATCACTGAAGCTTTCTTT. Its translation is CASSPRTGGITEAFF.